The following is a T cell receptor (beta chain) sequence with its context. Since a much larger clone is just one base distant, this may be a read error. The data derive from a study of T cells in Graves' hyperthyroidism and ophthalmopathy. Exclusions: uncontrolled infection, other autoimmune disease, pregnancy, lactation. Every diagnosis used clinical symptoms, serum thyroxine and TRAb, thyroid ultrasound and orbital computed tomography. There were TCR beta CDR3 regions amplified from RNA transcripts. First-round RT-PCR targeting the TCR CDR3 was performed with the HTBI primer set. TCRdb passed the multiplex PCR reads through MiXCR, listing each CDR3 protein once. Among some 490,000 distinct CDR3 sequences listed, about 16% were seen once. The clonotype was recovered from a woman in her twenties or thirties with Graves' ophthalmopathy. Sequenced sample: blood.

Here the CDR3 reads CASSRVIGTYYGYTF. CDR3 nucleotides: TGTGCCAGCAGCAGAGTTATTGGGACGTACTATGGCTACACCTTC. V is TRBV28 and J is TRBJ1-2, with D possibly matching TRBD1 (5 bases). The CDR3 runs 15 residues. Germline V lookup: CDR1 MDHEN, CDR2 SYDVKM. V dropped 6 bases and J dropped 3 bases, with 17 bases sitting between them.